This TCR beta chain is drawn from a study of post-analysis software for immune sequencing data. CDR1 is KGHDR, CDR2 SFDVKD, per germline. Trimming took off 5 bases at V and 3 bases at J, with 10 bases between the two ends. The CDR3 has 14 amino acids. Study-level points and caveats: Multiple sclerosis was associated with a significant reduction in normalized Chao1 diversity relative to controls. Four to six TRBV segments were significantly more frequent in patients than in controls. TRBV5-6, TRBV5-1 and TRBV20-1 were among these segments.

For this clonotype: What it binds is unknown.

Tagging with unique molecular identifiers was a feature of the TCR beta cDNA libraries. MiXCR, applied by TCRdb to the PCR reads, yields one record per CDR3 protein. The sample lists 650,000 to 850,000 distinct CDR3 sequences; approximately 44% were seen once. This rearrangement joins TRBV24-1 to TRBJ1-5; D is ambiguous. Sample: blood. The TCR sequence derives from a girl aged 5-17 years with multiple sclerosis. The CDR3 region is CATSGREFNQPQHF. In DNA form, the CDR3 reads TGTGCCACCAGTGGGAGGGAATTCAATCAGCCCCAGCATTTT.